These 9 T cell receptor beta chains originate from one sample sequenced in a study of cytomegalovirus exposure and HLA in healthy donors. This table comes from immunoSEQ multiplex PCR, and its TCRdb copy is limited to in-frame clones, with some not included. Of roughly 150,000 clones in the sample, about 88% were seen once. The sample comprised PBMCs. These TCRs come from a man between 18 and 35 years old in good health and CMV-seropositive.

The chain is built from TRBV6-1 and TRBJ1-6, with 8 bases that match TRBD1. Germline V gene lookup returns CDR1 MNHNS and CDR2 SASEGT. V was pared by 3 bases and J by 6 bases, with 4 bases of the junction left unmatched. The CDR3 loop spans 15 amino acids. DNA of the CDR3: TGTGCCAGCAGTGAGGTGACAGGGGTTAATTCACCCCTCCACTTT. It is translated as CASSEVTGVNSPLHF.

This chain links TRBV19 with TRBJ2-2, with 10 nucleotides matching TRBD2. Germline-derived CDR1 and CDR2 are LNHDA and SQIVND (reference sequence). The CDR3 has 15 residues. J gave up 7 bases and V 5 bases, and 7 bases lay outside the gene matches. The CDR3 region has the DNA TGTGCCAGTAGTTTTTCAGCGGGAGGGGTCGGGGAGCTGTTTTTT. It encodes CASSFSAGGVGELFF.

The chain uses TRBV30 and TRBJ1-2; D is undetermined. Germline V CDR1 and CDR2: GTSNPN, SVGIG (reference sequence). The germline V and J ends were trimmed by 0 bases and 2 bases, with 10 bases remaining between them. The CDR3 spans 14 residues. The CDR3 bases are TGTGCCTGGAGTGTAGGCGGTCAAAACTATGGCTACACCTTC. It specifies CAWSVGGQNYGYTF.

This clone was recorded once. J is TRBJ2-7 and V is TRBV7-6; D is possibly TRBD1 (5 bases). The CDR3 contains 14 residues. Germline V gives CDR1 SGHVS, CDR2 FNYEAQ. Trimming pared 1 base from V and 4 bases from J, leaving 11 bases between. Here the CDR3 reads CASSLGQSGYEQYF. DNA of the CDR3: TGTGCCAGCAGCTTAGGGCAGTCAGGGTACGAGCAGTACTTC. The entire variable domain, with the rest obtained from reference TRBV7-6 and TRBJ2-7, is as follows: GAGVSQSPRYKVTKRGQDVALRCDPISGHVSLYWYRQALGQGPEFLTYFNYEAQQDKSGLPNDRFSAERPEGSISTLTIQRTEQRDSAMYRCASSLGQSGYEQYFGPGTRLTVT.

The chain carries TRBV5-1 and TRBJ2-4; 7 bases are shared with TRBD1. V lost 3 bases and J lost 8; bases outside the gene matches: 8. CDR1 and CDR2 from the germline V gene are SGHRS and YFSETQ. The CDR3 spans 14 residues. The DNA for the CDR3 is TGCGCCAGCAGCTCGGACAGGAGTGGAGACATTCAGTACTTC. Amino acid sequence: CASSSDRSGDIQYF. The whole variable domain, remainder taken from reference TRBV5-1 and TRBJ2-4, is KAGVTQTPRYLIKTRGQQVTLSCSPISGHRSVSWYQQTPGQGLQFLFEYFSETQRNKGNFPGRFSGRQFSNSRSEMNVSTLELGDSALYLCASSSDRSGDIQYFGAGTRLSVL.

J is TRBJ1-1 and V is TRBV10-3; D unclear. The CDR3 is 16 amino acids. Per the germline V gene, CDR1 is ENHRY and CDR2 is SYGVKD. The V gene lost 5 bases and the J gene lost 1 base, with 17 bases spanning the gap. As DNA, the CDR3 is TGTGCCATCAGTACGCCTTATCGGGAGCAGAACACTGAAGCTTTCTTT. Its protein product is CAISTPYREQNTEAFF.

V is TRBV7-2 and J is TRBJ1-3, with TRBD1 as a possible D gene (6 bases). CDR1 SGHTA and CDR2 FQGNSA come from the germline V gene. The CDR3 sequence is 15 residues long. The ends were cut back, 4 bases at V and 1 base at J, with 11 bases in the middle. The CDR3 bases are TGTGCCAGCAGCTCTCAGGGGAGATCTGGAAACACCATATATTTT. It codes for CASSSQGRSGNTIYF. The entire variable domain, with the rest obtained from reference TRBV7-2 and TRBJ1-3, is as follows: GAGVSQSPSNKVTEKGKDVELRCDPISGHTALYWYRQSLGQGLEFLIYFQGNSAPDKSGLPSDRFSAERTGGSVSTLTIQRTQQEDSAVYLCASSSQGRSGNTIYFGEGSWLTVV.

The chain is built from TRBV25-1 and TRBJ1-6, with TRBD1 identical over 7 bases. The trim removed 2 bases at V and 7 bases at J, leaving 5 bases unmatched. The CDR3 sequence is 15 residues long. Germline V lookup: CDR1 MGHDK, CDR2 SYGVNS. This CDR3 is CASSEGGQNNSPLHF. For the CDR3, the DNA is TGTGCCAGCAGTGAAGGGGGACAGAACAATTCACCCCTCCACTTT.

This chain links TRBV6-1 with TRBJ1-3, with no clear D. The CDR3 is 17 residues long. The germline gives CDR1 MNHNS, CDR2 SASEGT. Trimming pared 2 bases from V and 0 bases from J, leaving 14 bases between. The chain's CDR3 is CASSEQALINSGNTIYF. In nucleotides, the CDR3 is TGTGCCAGCAGTGAACAGGCCCTTATTAACTCTGGAAACACCATATATTTT.